Presented here are 7 T cell receptor beta chains from one specimen sequenced in a study of OX40 agonist ivuxolimab in advanced cancers. The data were produced by immunoSEQ multiplex PCR, yet TCRdb's version contains in-frame clones alone and is incomplete. Counted here are 65,000 to 100,000 clones, 88% occurring once; the ten biggest clones make up roughly 0.71%. The source was CD4+ or CD8+ T cells sorted from blood, collected in a trial of the OX40 agonist ivuxolimab. The receptors shown here come from an adult with an advanced solid tumor such as melanoma, head and neck, liver or kidney cancer.

The CDR3 loop is CASSPDRVKDTEAFF. The CDR3 DNA is TGTGCCAGCAGCCCGGACAGGGTCAAGGACACTGAAGCTTTCTTT. This sequence joins TRBV5-4 and TRBJ1-1; 8 bases agree with TRBD1. The germline CDR1 and CDR2 sequences are SGHNT and YYREEE (reference sequence). Germline trimming cut 4 bases from V and 3 bases from J; bases unmatched to any gene: 8. The length of the CDR3 is 15 residues.

The CDR3 coding sequence is TGCAGTGCCCCACGGGGAGGAGGCTACACCTTC. This gives the protein CSAPRGGGYTF. The chain combines TRBV20-1 with TRBJ1-2; D gene uncertain. Trimming took off 6 bases at V and 8 bases at J, with 13 bases between the two ends. The length of the CDR3 is 11 residues. The germline V gene has CDR1 DFQATT and CDR2 SNEGSKA (reference sequence).

This clone was seen just once. V gene TRBV27 combines with J gene TRBJ2-7, with a tentative D call TRBD1 (6 bases). The CDR3 runs 15 residues. The germline gives CDR1 MNHEY, CDR2 SMNVEV (reference sequence). V lost 2 bases and J 3 bases, leaving 14 bases between the germline ends. The CDR3 bases are TGTGCCAGCAGTTTAAATAGCAGGGGAAGCTACGAGCAGTACTTC. Amino acid sequence: CASSLNSRGSYEQYF.

The V gene is TRBV6-6, the J gene TRBJ2-2; D is possibly TRBD1 (7 bases). The CDR3 is 14 residues long. The germline CDR1 and CDR2 sequences are MNHNY and SVGAGI (reference sequence). V lost 7 bases and J 4 bases, leaving 13 bases between the germline ends. CDR3 protein: CASKAGQTTGELFF. The DNA of the CDR3 is TGTGCCAGCAAGGCGGGACAGACCACCGGGGAGCTGTTTTTT.

V gene TRBV20-1 combines with J gene TRBJ1-2, with no clear D. The V end was cut by 7 bases, the J end by 4 bases, with 7 bases between. This CDR3 contains 10 residues. Germline V gives CDR1 DFQATT, CDR2 SNEGSKA (reference sequence). The CDR3 DNA reads as TGCAGTGTAGAGTCCTATGGCTACACCTTC. Translating gives CSVESYGYTF.

The rearrangement links TRBV7-6 to TRBJ2-2; 10 bases agree with TRBD2. The CDR3 contains 16 residues. Losses at the gene ends were 7 bases for V and 2 bases for J; bases not matched to a gene: 7. Per the germline V gene, CDR1 is SGHVS and CDR2 is FNYEAQ. In DNA, the CDR3 is TGTGCCAGCACGCGTGGACTAGCGGCAAACACCGGGGAGCTGTTTTTT. Translation: CASTRGLAANTGELFF.

This rearrangement joins TRBV4-2 to TRBJ2-2, with 12 bases matching TRBD2. CDR3 length: 16 residues. The V segment lost 4 bases and the J segment 7 bases; nucleotides outside the gene matches: 7. Germline V lookup: CDR1 LGHNA, CDR2 YNFKEQ. In nucleotides, the CDR3 is TGTGCCAGCAGCCCCCGACTAGCGGGAGCCGGCGGGGAGCTGTTTTTT. Translation gives CASSPRLAGAGGELFF.